This TCR beta chain was captured in a study of blood T cell repertoires in COVID-19. Trimming shortened V by 5 bases and J by 3 bases, and 10 bases separated the two germline ends. Germline V gene lookup returns CDR1 MNHNY and CDR2 SVGAGI (reference sequence). This CDR3 is built from 14 residues. Original analysis: By means of reference gene primer amplification, nucleated cell counts were estimated. Data came from immunoSEQ multiplex PCR; TCRdb stores just in-frame clones and leaves some out. That table supplies the V and J calls and clone size; D and trimming were determined from the DNA. The sample shows approximately 260,000 clones, about 80% of them seen only once.

V gene TRBV6-6 combines with J gene TRBJ1-4; D is undetermined. The sequencing input was peripheral blood. This clonotype was obtained from a human donor in a cohort sampled during active COVID-19. CDR3 loop: CASSPRGSNEKLFF. CDR3 bases: TGTGCCAGCAGTCCTAGAGGATCTAATGAAAAACTGTTTTTT.